This is a list of T cell receptor beta chains from one sample in a study of PD-L1 blockade in urothelial cancer. TCRdb keeps only in-frame clones here, not all; method: immunoSEQ multiplex PCR. The sample contains 100,000 to 150,000 clones, roughly 88% of which appear only once. Material: PBMCs, obtained around atezolizumab (anti-PD-L1) treatment. Receptors originate from a man aged 50 to 59 with urothelial cancer. The CDR3 runs from the conserved cysteine through the conserved F or W. D genes are given only for firm matches. Clone size appears in some rows only: once, few, many, or a class for an expanded clone.

-	TRBV5-4	TRBJ1-1	-	CASSEQLNTEAFF	TGTGCCAGCAGCGAGCAACTGAACACTGAAGCTTTCTTT
-	TRBV27	TRBJ1-6	once	CASSQGSDNSPLHF	TGTGCCAGCAGTCAGGGTTCGGATAATTCACCCCTCCACTTT
-	TRBV18	TRBJ1-4	-	CASSQQGTNEKLFF	TGTGCCAGCTCACAACAGGGCACTAATGAAAAACTGTTTTTT
-	TRBV19	TRBJ2-3	once	CASSIGDTGRDTQYF	TGTGCCAGTAGTATAGGGGACACAGGGAGAGATACGCAGTATTTT
TRBD1	TRBV7-2	TRBJ1-6	-	CASSLVRTGYSPLHF	TGTGCCAGCAGCTTAGTAAGGACAGGGTATTCACCCCTCCACTTT
-	TRBV7-3	TRBJ2-7	-	CASSPGHSSYEQYF	TGTGCCAGCAGCCCCGGACACTCCTCCTACGAGCAGTACTTC
TRBD1	TRBV6-5	TRBJ2-3	once	CASKTGVSSDTQYF	TGTGCCAGCAAGACAGGGGTATCGTCAGATACGCAGTATTTT
TRBD2	TRBV7-9	TRBJ2-2	-	CASRPGTSGRSGELFF	TGTGCCAGCAGACCCGGGACTAGCGGGAGGAGCGGGGAGCTGTTTTTT
-	TRBV18	TRBJ1-1	-	CASSLQDREAFF	TGTGCCAGCTCACTCCAGGACAGAGAAGCTTTCTTT
-	TRBV5-6	TRBJ1-2	-	CASRTQSINYGYTF	TGTGCCAGCAGGACACAGAGCATCAACTATGGCTACACCTTC
-	TRBV21-1	TRBJ2-2	-	CASSNATSSAGELFF	TGTGCCAGCAGCAACGCCACTAGTTCGGCCGGGGAGCTGTTTTTT
TRBD1	TRBV28	TRBJ1-4	-	CASRIDRVPNEKLFF	TGTGCCAGCAGAATCGACAGGGTGCCTAATGAAAAACTGTTTTTT
-	TRBV19	TRBJ1-1	-	CASSIDRRGRGTEAFF	TGTGCCAGTAGTATAGATCGGAGGGGCAGAGGGACTGAAGCTTTCTTT
TRBD2	TRBV11-2	TRBJ2-7	-	CASSPRTSGRVEQYF	TGTGCCAGCAGCCCCCGGACTAGCGGGAGAGTCGAGCAGTACTTC
TRBD2	TRBV9	TRBJ2-7	-	CASSRSTSGTYEQYF	TGTGCCAGCAGCAGATCGACTAGCGGGACCTACGAGCAGTACTTC
-	TRBV11-3	TRBJ2-5	-	CASSPRGLSQETQYF	TGTGCCAGCAGCCCTCGGGGTCTTAGCCAAGAGACCCAGTACTTC
-	TRBV6-1	TRBJ2-5	-	CASSEGVGRETQYF	TGTGCCAGCAGTGAAGGGGTGGGGCGGGAGACCCAGTACTTC
-	TRBV5-1	TRBJ2-1	-	CASSLASYVANEQFF	TGCGCCAGCAGCTTGGCCAGTTACGTGGCCAATGAGCAGTTCTTC
-	TRBV7-9	TRBJ2-1	once	CASSQEAWVYSYNEQFF	TGTGCCAGCAGCCAAGAGGCCTGGGTTTACTCTTACAATGAGCAGTTCTTC
-	TRBV11-3	TRBJ2-3	-	CASSLQGPTDTQYF	TGTGCCAGCAGTTTACAGGGTCCCACAGATACGCAGTATTTT
-	TRBV11-3	TRBJ2-7	once	CASSRDSSYEQYF	TGTGCCAGCAGCCGGGACTCCTCCTACGAGCAGTACTTC
TRBD2	TRBV27	TRBJ2-2	-	CATFSGRVGTGELFF	TGTGCCACTTTTAGCGGGAGGGTAGGGACCGGGGAGCTGTTTTTT
-	TRBV10-3	TRBJ2-2	-	CAIRGQTNTGELFF	TGTGCCATCAGAGGACAGACAAACACCGGGGAGCTGTTTTTT
TRBD2	TRBV10-3	TRBJ2-1	-	CAINSGRANNEQFF	TGTGCCATCAACAGCGGGAGGGCCAACAATGAGCAGTTCTTC
-	TRBV5-5	TRBJ1-2	-	CASSLDVGRWGYTF	TGTGCCAGCAGCTTGGATGTGGGGCGCTGGGGCTACACCTTC
TRBD1	TRBV5-1	TRBJ1-4	-	CASSPTGPTNEKLFF	TGCGCCAGCAGCCCGACAGGGCCAACTAATGAAAAACTGTTTTTT
-	TRBV28	TRBJ2-5	few	CASTSRGRQETQYF	TGTGCCAGCACCTCCCGTGGGCGACAAGAGACCCAGTACTTC
-	TRBV28	TRBJ1-5	-	CASSLLLGDNQPQHF	TGTGCCAGCAGTTTATTGCTAGGTGACAATCAGCCCCAGCATTTT
-	TRBV6-6	TRBJ2-6	-	CASASSSGANVLTF	TGTGCCAGCGCCTCGAGCTCTGGGGCCAACGTCCTGACTTTC
TRBD1	TRBV9	TRBJ2-3	-	CASSPRQGSTDTQYF	TGTGCCAGCAGCCCTCGACAGGGGTCGACAGATACGCAGTATTTT
TRBD1	TRBV15	TRBJ1-6	-	CATSRDRRGRSYNSPLHF	TGTGCCACCAGCAGAGATCGCAGGGGGCGCTCCTATAATTCACCCCTCCACTTT
TRBD2	TRBV10-3	TRBJ2-1	-	CAISDHTSGGAYNEQFF	TGTGCCATCAGTGACCATACTAGCGGGGGAGCCTACAATGAGCAGTTCTTC
-	TRBV6-6	TRBJ1-5	-	CASRIGENSNQPQHF	TGTGCCAGCAGGATAGGAGAAAATAGCAATCAGCCCCAGCATTTT
-	TRBV5-1	TRBJ2-1	-	CASSYSLDSYNEQFF	TGCGCCAGCAGCTACTCCCTTGACTCCTACAATGAGCAGTTCTTC
TRBD1	TRBV7-2	TRBJ1-6	-	CASRKTGTGTSPLHF	TGTGCCAGCAGAAAAACCGGGACAGGGACATCACCCCTCCACTTT
TRBD1	TRBV14	TRBJ2-1	-	CASSQGQGRGEQFF	TGTGCCAGCAGCCAAGGACAGGGTAGGGGTGAGCAGTTCTTC
TRBD1	TRBV28	TRBJ1-2	-	CASAPGTGNGYTF	TGTGCCAGCGCCCCCGGGACAGGGAATGGCTACACCTTC